This record covers a single TCR beta chain. The data were taken from a study of blood T cell repertoires in COVID-19. Overall study: COVID-19 samples collected from the United States, Italy and Spain covered acute and convalescent phases. Nucleic acid was either cDNA or gDNA, and it came from T cells, B-cell-depleted T cells, or PBMCs.

CDR3 length equals 13 residues. The V and J ends lost 2 bases and 8 bases respectively, with 12 bases between them. Germline V CDR1 and CDR2: LNHDA, SQIVND (reference sequence). In the original workflow: Estimation of nucleated cell counts relied on the amplification of reference gene primers. The data were produced by immunoSEQ multiplex PCR, yet TCRdb's version contains in-frame clones alone and is incomplete. The V and J calls and clone size come from that table; D and trimming were worked out from the DNA. This sample yields fewer than 300,000 clones, of which about 86% are seen a single time; 2.5% to 3% belongs to the top ten.

The sequence was obtained from a woman in her sixties with active or convalescent COVID-19. Sequencing was carried out using peripheral blood. The chain joins TRBV19 to TRBJ1-1, with a tentative D call TRBD1 (5 bases). The CDR3 is CASSIRAQGEAFF. The CDR3 DNA sequence: TGTGCCAGTAGTATAAGGGCGCAGGGCGAAGCTTTCTTT.